The 32 T cell receptor beta chains below come from one sample, sequenced in a study of CD8+ T cells in alopecia areata. Extracted from the samples, RNA was reverse transcribed into cDNA to serve as the sequencing template. Sequencing used immunoSEQ multiplex PCR; TCRdb keeps in-frame clones, though not all of them. The table lists about 110,000 clones, no singletons, with 20% in the top ten. What was sequenced was lesional skin. These receptors all come from a C3H/HeJ mouse with alopecia areata. The MHC haplotype recorded for the strain is H2-k.

This clone was detected many times. Gene names and germline match the mouse. From the germline J gene comes the end of the CDR3, since the read stops 4 residues before it. This chain links TRBV1 with TRBJ2-7; D is perhaps TRBD1 (5 bases). The CDR3 runs to 11 residues. The germline CDR1 and CDR2 sequences are NSQYPW and LRSPGD (reference sequence). Trimming left V 6 bases short and J 3 bases short, with 6 bases between. The CDR3 protein is CTCRDNYEQYF. CDR3 DNA, as far as it was read: TGCACCTGCAGGGACAACTAT.

Notes on this clone: Gene names follow the mouse nomenclature. The CDR3 end is not reached by the read, which stops 4 residues before it; the germline J gene fills it in. J is TRBJ2-7 and V is TRBV19, with TRBD1 identical over 9 bases. Germline lookup yields CDR1 FNHDT and CDR2 SITEND (reference sequence). CDR3 length: 14 residues. CDR3 residues: CASSRPGTGNEQYF. CDR3 DNA (partial): TGTGCCAGCAGTCGTCCCGGGACAGGGAAT.

This clone was picked up many times. TCRdb lists a protein that is different at residue 12 from the translated DNA; the protein given here uses the DNA translation. The genes are named according to mouse. CDR3 loop: CASSGQYSYNSPLYF. The part of the CDR3 DNA that was read is TGTGCCAGCAGTGGACAATATTCCTATAATTCGCCC. This chain joins TRBV13-3 and TRBJ1-6; no reliable D call. The observed sequence ends 3 residues before the CDR3 terminus, with the missing tail filled in from the germline J gene. TRBJ1-6 has ORF status, its function being uncertain. The V gene's germline CDR1 is NNHDY and CDR2 SYVADS. The V gene lost 3 bases and the J gene lost 0 bases, with 7 bases spanning the gap. This CDR3 is 15 amino acids long.

This clone was detected many times. Mouse gene names and germline throughout. The sequence runs out 4 residues before the end of the CDR3; the remainder is reconstructed from the germline J gene. The genes are TRBV13-3 and TRBJ2-5, with D perhaps matching TRBD1 (6 bases). In germline, CDR1 is NNHDY, CDR2 SYVADS. There are 15 residues in the CDR3. The DNA read from the CDR3 is TGTGCCAGCAGTGATCAGGGGAGGGGAAAAGAC. Protein product: CASSDQGRGKD. In full, the CDR3 is CASSDQGRGKDTQYF.

This clone was seen at least ten times. The listed genes are named as in mouse. The read stops 4 residues short of the end of the CDR3; the missing end is completed from the germline J gene. The chain couples TRBV13-3 to TRBJ2-3; D perhaps matches TRBD2 (6 bases). CDR3 length: 16 residues. Germline values: CDR1 NNHDY, CDR2 SYVADS. V was pared by 4 bases and J by 0 bases, with 15 bases between. The sequenced CDR3 bases are TGTGCCAGCAGTCCCTTCTCTGGGACTAGTGCAGAA. Translating gives CASSPFSGTSAE. The entire CDR3 reads CASSPFSGTSAETLYF.

This clone was detected only a few times. The gene names here belong to mouse. The read falls 4 residues short of the CDR3 end, and the missing part is taken from the germline J gene. The V and J genes are TRBV1 and TRBJ2-1; 9 nucleotides line up with TRBD2. There are 16 residues in the CDR3. CDR1 is NSQYPW, CDR2 LRSPGD, per germline (reference sequence). The chain's CDR3 is CTCSADQAGGGAEQFF. CDR3 DNA, as far as it was read: TGCACCTGCAGTGCAGATCAGGCTGGGGGGGGCGCT.

This clone was counted only a few times. There is a difference at residue 13 between the TCRdb protein and the DNA translation, so the protein given here was translated from the DNA. Gene and germline names: mouse. Sequencing ends 3 residues short of the CDR3 end; the germline J gene provides the rest. The V call is TRBV19, the J call TRBJ1-6; 7 positions agree with TRBD1. TRBJ1-6 is filed as an ORF, its function uncertain. Trimming cost V 2 bases and J 7 bases; bases outside gene matches: 9. Germline V lookup: CDR1 FNHDT, CDR2 SITEND (reference sequence). The CDR3 contains 16 residues. The CDR3 sequence: CASSMRGRGRNSPLYF. The covered CDR3 bases are TGTGCCAGCAGTATGAGGGGGAGGGGGCGAAATTCGCCC.

Note on this clone: The database protein in TCRdb disagrees with the DNA translation at residue 13; the sequence shown here was translated from the DNA. The gene names given are mouse names. The read terminates 3 residues before the CDR3 end, so the remaining end is supplied by the germline J gene. V usage is TRBV1 and J usage is TRBJ1-6, with a tentative D call TRBD1 (5 bases). TRBJ1-6 is marked as an open reading frame, function uncertain. There are 16 residues in the CDR3. The germline CDR1 and CDR2 sequences are NSQYPW and LRSPGD (reference sequence). The V gene lost 3 bases and the J gene lost 3 bases, with 12 bases spanning the gap. CDR3 sequence reads: CTCSAPSDNYNSPLYF. The CDR3 bases that were read are TGCACCTGCAGTGCCCCCTCGGACAACTATAATTCGCCC.

Note on this clone: Gene and germline names: mouse. The sequenced part of the CDR3 DNA is TGTGCTAGCAGTAGTGGCAGGGGGACCGGG. Translating gives CASSSGRGTG. The full CDR3 protein is CASSSGRGTGQLYF. The V call is TRBV17, the J call TRBJ2-2; 7 bases match TRBD1. The read finishes 4 residues shy of the CDR3 end, and the germline J gene is used to complete it. This CDR3 has 14 residues. Trimming at V came to 3 bases and at J to 5 bases, leaving 3 bases not matched to a gene. Looked up from germline, CDR1 is MNHDT and CDR2 is YYDKIL.

This clone was observed a few times. The protein listed by TCRdb differs at residue 13 from the translated DNA, so the DNA translation is shown. Here the gene names and germline are mouse. Sequencing ends 3 residues short of the CDR3 end; the germline J gene provides the rest. V gene TRBV13-2 combines with J gene TRBJ1-6; tentatively, D is TRBD1 (6 bases). TRBJ1-6 is known as an ORF, though its function is uncertain. With 0 bases removed from V and 2 bases from J, the gap between germline ends came to 9 bases. The CDR3 has 16 amino acids. Germline CDR1 NNHNN, CDR2 SYGAGS (reference sequence). Incomplete CDR3 DNA: TGTGCCAGCGGTGATGTGGGACAAACCTATAATTCGCCC. Translated: CASGDVGQTYNSP. The whole CDR3 protein reads CASGDVGQTYNSPLYF.

This clone has at least ten counts. Each gene name is a mouse one. The read ends 4 residues before the CDR3 terminus; that terminus is restored from the germline J gene. The rearrangement uses TRBV1 and TRBJ1-1, with TRBD1 matching over 9 bases. The trim removed 0 bases at V and 3 bases at J, leaving 2 bases unmatched. The CDR3 is made up of 15 amino acids. Germline V lookup: CDR1 NSQYPW, CDR2 LRSPGD (reference sequence). The DNA read from the CDR3 is TGCACCTGCAGTGCAGATTGGGACAGGGACACA. Its translation: CTCSADWDRDT. The CDR3 in its entirety is CTCSADWDRDTEVFF.

This clone was seen repeatedly, ten times or more. Mouse names are used for the genes. Read coverage stops 4 residues before the CDR3 terminus; the germline J gene supplies the remainder. The V and J genes are TRBV13-3 and TRBJ2-7; D is possibly TRBD2 (7 bases). Germline V gene data show CDR1 as NNHDY and CDR2 as SYVADS. The CDR3 extends over 15 amino acids. The ends were cut back, 2 bases at V and 0 bases at J, with 12 bases in the middle. This chain's CDR3 is CASSERGASSYEQYF. Partial CDR3 DNA: TGTGCCAGCAGTGAACGGGGGGCCAGCTCCTAT.

A remark on this clone: The genes and germline here are from mouse. The read stops 4 residues short of the end of the CDR3; the missing end is completed from the germline J gene. The chain has TRBV13-2 and TRBJ1-4, with 8 bases aligning to TRBD1. The CDR3 consists of 15 residues. Germline V gene lookup returns CDR1 NNHNN and CDR2 SYGAGS (reference sequence). Germline trimming cut 0 bases from V and 4 bases from J; bases unmatched to any gene: 2. Partial CDR3 DNA: TGTGCCAGCGGTGATGCCACAGGGGGCAACGAA. Protein product: CASGDATGGNE. The CDR3 reads in full as CASGDATGGNERLFF.

This clone was detected a few times. Mouse gene names and germline throughout. The CDR3 is CASSDPGTGGTGAEQFF. CDR3 DNA, as far as it was read: TGTGCCAGCAGTGATCCCGGGACTGGGGGGACCGGTGCT. The chain is built from TRBV13-3 and TRBJ2-1; TRBD2 matches at 12 bases. The read comes to an end 4 residues before the CDR3 does, leaving the germline J gene to fill in the end. J gave up 6 bases and V 1 base, and 8 bases lay outside the gene matches. The length of the CDR3 is 17 residues. From germline, CDR1 is NNHDY and CDR2 SYVADS.

Comment on this clone: The gene names given are mouse names. Read data end 4 residues before the CDR3 end; the end is taken from the germline J gene. The chain joins TRBV1 to TRBJ2-7; TRBD2 agrees at 8 bases. CDR1 is NSQYPW, CDR2 LRSPGD, per germline (reference sequence). CDR3 length: 15 amino acids. Here the CDR3 reads CTCSADRWGDYEQYF. The CDR3 DNA, read in part, is TGCACCTGCAGTGCAGATCGCTGGGGGGATTAT.

About this clone itself: Gene labels here are mouse ones. Read sequence stops 4 residues before the CDR3 end, and the germline J gene provides the missing end. The chain carries TRBV13-3 and TRBJ2-3; D ambiguous. Deletions cut 1 base from V and 0 bases from J, with 9 bases between. Germline V gene data show CDR1 as NNHDY and CDR2 as SYVADS. The CDR3 covers 15 residues. The CDR3 spells CASSDPSPSAETLYF. The sequenced CDR3 bases are TGTGCCAGCAGTGATCCTTCTCCTAGTGCAGAA.

Worth noting for this clone: Gene names are mouse gene names. Partial CDR3 DNA: TGCACCTGCAGGGACACTAACTATGCT. Amino acids: CTCRDTNYA. The entire CDR3 protein reads CTCRDTNYAEQFF. The chain is built from TRBV1 and TRBJ2-1, with a tentative D call TRBD1 (5 bases). Read coverage stops 4 residues before the CDR3 terminus; the germline J gene supplies the remainder. From germline, CDR1 is NSQYPW and CDR2 LRSPGD (reference sequence). The CDR3 is made up of 13 amino acids. Trimming took off 6 bases at V and 0 bases at J, with 6 bases between the two ends.

This clone was counted ten times or more. Germline and genes: mouse. From the germline J gene comes the end of the CDR3, since the read stops 4 residues before it. The chain uses TRBV13-3 and TRBJ2-1; 11 bases map to TRBD1. V was pared by 1 base and J by 6 bases, with 3 bases of the junction left unmatched. The CDR3 contains 15 residues. Per the germline V gene, CDR1 is NNHDY and CDR2 is SYVADS. CDR3 loop: CASSDSDRGPAEQFF. The DNA read from the CDR3 is TGTGCCAGCAGTGATTCGGACAGGGGGCCTGCT.

This clone was seen only a few times. Gene names and germline refer to mouse. The read gets to within 4 residues of the CDR3 end, and the germline J gene fills in the rest. The chain links TRBV1 to TRBJ2-5; 9 positions agree with TRBD1. Germline loops: CDR1 NSQYPW, CDR2 LRSPGD (reference sequence). There are 15 residues in the CDR3. CDR3 sequence: CTCSAETGGPDTQYF. The sequenced part of the CDR3 DNA is TGCACCTGCAGTGCAGAGACAGGGGGGCCGGAC.

As concerns this clone: Gene names denote mouse genes. The read ends 4 residues before the CDR3 terminus; that terminus is restored from the germline J gene. V gene TRBV1 combines with J gene TRBJ2-2, with 7 bases that match TRBD2. The junction had 3 bases not matched to a gene; V was cut back by 0 bases and J by 2 bases. The CDR3 is 16 amino acids. Germline CDR1 and CDR2: NSQYPW and LRSPGD (reference sequence). The CDR3 DNA, read in part, is TGCACCTGCAGTGCAGATGGGACTGCTAACACCGGG. As protein: CTCSADGTANTG. The CDR3 as a whole reads CTCSADGTANTGQLYF.

Comments on this clone: Gene names are the mouse ones. CDR3 DNA, as far as it was read: TGTGCCAGCAGACTGGGGGACTATGCT. It translates to CASRLGDYA. The CDR3 in its entirety is CASRLGDYAEQFF. The rearrangement joins TRBV14 to TRBJ2-1; 8 bases are a match to TRBD2. The CDR3 end lies 4 residues beyond the end of the read and is filled in from the germline J gene. From germline, CDR1 is SGHDT and CDR2 FRDEAV. V lost 5 bases and J lost 2; bases outside the gene matches: 0. This CDR3 comprises 13 residues.

This clone was counted only a few times. The listed genes are named as in mouse. The DNA ends 4 residues before the CDR3 does, and the rest of the CDR3 is filled in from the germline J gene. The chain links TRBV1 to TRBJ2-3; D might be TRBD1 (5 bases). CDR3 size: 15 residues. Germline-derived CDR1 and CDR2 are NSQYPW and LRSPGD (reference sequence). Trimming left V 0 bases short and J 2 bases short, with 9 bases between. This chain's CDR3 is CTCSADLRVAETLYF. The sequenced CDR3 bases are TGCACCTGCAGTGCAGATCTCAGGGTTGCAGAA.

Concerning this clone: Mouse gene names apply. The read ends 4 residues before the CDR3 terminus; that terminus is restored from the germline J gene. The V gene is TRBV1, the J gene TRBJ1-1; weak D call: TRBD1 (6 bases). Germline V gene lookup returns CDR1 NSQYPW and CDR2 LRSPGD (reference sequence). This CDR3 comprises 15 residues. The V end was cut by 4 bases, the J end by 1 base, with 13 bases between. Incomplete CDR3 DNA: TGCACCTGCAGTGGGGGACATGGAGGGAACACA. Residues: CTCSGGHGGNT. From start to end, the CDR3 is CTCSGGHGGNTEVFF.

This clone was detected a few times. Genes and germline are mouse. The read ends 4 residues before the CDR3 terminus; that terminus is restored from the germline J gene. The chain joins TRBV1 to TRBJ1-1, with TRBD1 matching 7 bases. V gave up 0 bases and J gave up 4 bases; unmatched junction bases: 8. Looked up from germline, CDR1 is NSQYPW and CDR2 is LRSPGD (reference sequence). The CDR3 covers 16 residues. The CDR3 here is CTCSADRQGGGTEVFF. CDR3 DNA, as far as it was read: TGCACCTGCAGTGCAGATCGACAGGGAGGGGGCACA.

About this clone itself: Gene names are mouse gene names. The sequenced fragment ends 4 residues before the CDR3 boundary, so the rest is inferred from the germline J gene. In the same sample, other DNA sequences code for this CDR3. The chain carries TRBV13-1 and TRBJ2-2; TRBD2 matches at 9 bases. Germline V lookup: CDR1 NSHNY, CDR2 SYGAGN. With V trimmed by 5 bases and J by 1 base, 0 bases remained unmatched. The CDR3 covers 14 residues. CDR3 residues: CASRTGGNTGQLYF. The CDR3 bases that were read are TGTGCCAGCAGGACTGGGGGAAACACCGGG.

This clone was detected a few times. These gene names are mouse names. The CDR3 loop is CASSDPSTENSDYTF. The CDR3 bases that were read are TGTGCCAGCAGTGATCCCTCGACAGAGAACTCC. The gene calls are TRBV13-3 and TRBJ1-2, with D possibly being TRBD1 (5 bases). The CDR3 end lies 4 residues beyond the end of the read and is filled in from the germline J gene. In germline, CDR1 is NNHDY, CDR2 SYVADS. V shed 1 base and J shed 2 bases, with 12 bases lying between them. The CDR3 totals 15 residues.

With respect to this clone: Any gene name here is a mouse gene name. The CDR3 loop is CASSDPRANTGQLYF. The CDR3 DNA, read in part, is TGTGCCAGCAGTGATCCCAGGGCAAACACCGGG. The chain carries TRBV13-3 and TRBJ2-2, with a possible D match to TRBD1 (5 bases). The read stops 4 residues short of the end of the CDR3; the missing end is completed from the germline J gene. V lost 1 base, J lost 0 bases, and 7 bases lay in between. This CDR3 region has 15 residues. Germline-derived CDR1 and CDR2 are NNHDY and SYVADS. Looking up the rest from reference TRBV13-3 and TRBJ2-2 gives the full variable domain: EAAVTQSPRSKVAVTGGKVTLSCHQTNNHDYMYWYRQDTGHGLRLIHYSYVADSTEKGDIPDGYKASRPSQENFSLILELASLSQTAVYFCASSDPRANTGQLYFGEGSKLTVL.

This clone appeared a few times. All gene names here are mouse names. The read is 4 residues too short to cover the CDR3 end, so that end is filled in from the germline J gene. The chain employs TRBV13-1 and TRBJ2-1; D uncertain. Trimming stripped 2 bases from V and 1 base from J, with 7 bases between. Germline CDR1 and CDR2: NSHNY and SYGAGN. This CDR3 is built from 14 residues. The DNA read from the CDR3 is TGTGCCAGCAGTGAATCCAGAAACTATGCT. It encodes CASSESRNYA. The entire CDR3 reads CASSESRNYAEQFF.

This clone came up a few times. Gene names denote mouse genes. Read data end 4 residues before the CDR3 end; the end is taken from the germline J gene. The chain employs TRBV19 and TRBJ2-7, with 10 bases fitting TRBD2. The germline CDR1 and CDR2 sequences are FNHDT and SITEND (reference sequence). The CDR3 totals 16 residues. With 2 bases clipped from V and 0 bases from J, the junction kept 5 bases outside the gene matches. The covered CDR3 bases are TGTGCCAGCAGTATCGGACTGGGGGTTAGCTCCTAT. Translation gives CASSIGLGVSSY. The whole CDR3 sequence is CASSIGLGVSSYEQYF. The whole variable domain, filled in from reference TRBV19 and TRBJ2-7, reads GGIITQTPKFLIGQEGQKLTLKCQQNFNHDTMYWYRQDSGKGLRLIYYSITENDLQKGDLSEGYDASREKKSSFSLTVTSAQKNEMAVFLCASSIGLGVSSYEQYFGPGTRLTVL.

To note about this clone: Gene labels here are mouse ones. The read ends 4 residues shy of where the CDR3 ends; the end is completed using the germline J gene. V is TRBV1 and J is TRBJ1-4; 10 nucleotides match TRBD1. CDR3 size: 17 residues. Per the germline V gene, CDR1 is NSQYPW and CDR2 is LRSPGD (reference sequence). The V gene end was trimmed by 3 bases and the J gene end by 0 bases; junction bases not matched to a gene: 4. The CDR3 protein is CTCSAPGTGVSNERLFF. The CDR3 bases that were read are TGCACCTGCAGTGCTCCCGGGACAGGGGTTTCCAACGAA. Complete variable domain (other parts from reference TRBV1 and TRBJ1-4): VTLLEQNPRWRLVPRGQAVNLRCILKNSQYPWMSWYQQDLQKQLQWLFTLRSPGDKEVKSLPGADYLATRVTDTELRLQVANMSQGRTLYCTCSAPGTGVSNERLFFGHGTKLSVL.

With respect to this clone: All gene names here are mouse names. Read data end 4 residues before the CDR3 end; the end is taken from the germline J gene. J is TRBJ2-2 and V is TRBV17, with D unresolved. V lost 5 bases and J lost 0, with 7 bases in between. The CDR3 is 14 residues long. Germline CDR1 and CDR2: MNHDT and YYDKIL. The covered CDR3 bases are TGTGCTAGCAGTCCTACAGCAAACACCGGG. Translation: CASSPTANTG. The whole CDR3 is CASSPTANTGQLYF.

The sample holds many counts of this clone. Gene names and germline refer to mouse. The CDR3 end is not reached by the read, which stops 4 residues before it; the germline J gene fills it in. The same CDR3 arises from other DNA sequences in this sample as well. The rearrangement joins TRBV13-3 to TRBJ2-5; TRBD1 might be the D (6 bases). In germline, CDR1 is NNHDY, CDR2 SYVADS. With 4 bases removed from V and 3 bases from J, the gap between germline ends came to 12 bases. CDR3 length equals 14 residues. The CDR3 DNA, read in part, is TGTGCCAGCAGTCCTCCGGGACAACAAGAC. It yields the protein CASSPPGQQD. The whole CDR3 is CASSPPGQQDTQYF. Complete variable domain (other parts from reference TRBV13-3 and TRBJ2-5): EAAVTQSPRSKVAVTGGKVTLSCHQTNNHDYMYWYRQDTGHGLRLIHYSYVADSTEKGDIPDGYKASRPSQENFSLILELASLSQTAVYFCASSPPGQQDTQYFGPGTRLLVL.